The rows below give T cell receptor beta chains drawn from one sample of a study of cytomegalovirus exposure and HLA in healthy donors. Here immunoSEQ multiplex PCR was the method, and the copy in TCRdb shows in-frame clones only, minus some. The sample yields about 140,000 clones, around three quarters seen once. The sample comprised PBMCs. These receptors were collected from a man aged 35 to 55 in good health and CMV-seropositive. CDR3s include the opening cysteine and the closing phenylalanine or tryptophan. A D gene is named only where the DNA matches it firmly. Clone size is stated in some rows and not others, as once, few, many or a class when expanded.

>TRBV5-4|TRBJ2-2|-|-
CASSWDINTGELFF
TGTGCCAGCAGTTGGGACATCAACACCGGGGAGCTGTTTTTT
>TRBV19|TRBJ1-2|-|-
CATRTPNYGYTF
TGTGCCACCAGGACACCTAACTATGGCTACACCTTC
>TRBV7-2|TRBJ2-1|once|TRBD1
CASSTAGTGRNEQFF
TGTGCCAGCAGCACCGCCGGGACAGGGCGCAATGAGCAGTTCTTC
>TRBV4-3|TRBJ2-7|-|-
CASSQVAASETYEQYF
TGCGCCAGCAGCCAAGTGGCGGCTAGCGAAACCTACGAGCAGTACTTC
>TRBV4-3|TRBJ2-1|-|-
CASSQSRDSLFNEQFF
TGCGCCAGCAGCCAGAGTCGGGACTCCCTTTTTAATGAGCAGTTCTTC
>TRBV5-6|TRBJ2-2|-|TRBD1
CASSLDRGRINTGELFF
TGTGCCAGCAGCCTCGACAGGGGGCGCATTAACACCGGGGAGCTGTTTTTT
>TRBV18|TRBJ2-7|-|TRBD2
CASSPRGRLAGQYEQYF
TGTGCCAGCTCACCAAGGGGGAGACTAGCGGGACAATACGAGCAGTACTTC
>TRBV19|TRBJ2-7|once|TRBD2
CASSPKGLPYEQYF
TGTGCCAGTAGCCCAAAGGGACTACCCTACGAGCAGTACTTC
>TRBV9|TRBJ1-1|-|-
CASSVEGVFAEAFF
TGTGCCAGCAGCGTAGAGGGGGTGTTCGCTGAAGCTTTCTTT
>TRBV7-9|TRBJ1-1|-|TRBD1
CASSGTGSTEAFF
TGTGCCAGCAGCGGGACAGGGAGCACTGAAGCTTTCTTT
>TRBV15|TRBJ2-4|-|TRBD1
CATSRGRTGRNIQYF
TGTGCCACCAGCAGAGGTCGGACAGGGAGGAACATTCAGTACTTC
>TRBV4-1|TRBJ2-5|-|TRBD1
CASSQGDSPRVPQYF
TGCGCCAGCAGCCAAGGGGACAGCCCGAGGGTGCCCCAGTACTTC
>TRBV28|TRBJ2-7|-|TRBD1
CASSRTGHEQYF
TGTGCCAGCAGTAGGACAGGGCACGAGCAGTACTTC
>TRBV19|TRBJ1-1|-|TRBD1
CASSVTGPNTEAFF
TGTGCCAGTAGCGTGACAGGGCCGAACACTGAAGCTTTCTTT
>TRBV7-8|TRBJ1-2|-|-
CASSFTGYGYTF
TGTGCCAGCAGCTTCACAGGGTATGGCTACACCTTC
>TRBV5-6|TRBJ2-1|-|-
CASSLFRGLDNEQFF
TGTGCCAGCAGCTTATTCAGAGGGCTAGACAATGAGCAGTTCTTC
>TRBV5-1|TRBJ2-3|-|TRBD1
CASSMDYRGGTDTQYF
TGCGCCAGCAGCATGGACTACAGGGGGGGCACAGATACGCAGTATTTT
>TRBV29-1|TRBJ2-7|-|-
CSVEATGFGEQYF
TGCAGCGTTGAGGCTACAGGGTTCGGCGAGCAGTACTTC
>TRBV19|TRBJ2-7|-|-
CASSIERGRAYEQYF
TGTGCCAGTAGTATAGAACGAGGGCGTGCGTACGAGCAGTACTTC
>TRBV28|TRBJ1-1|-|-
CASSWVGGGTEAFF
TGTGCCAGCAGTTGGGTGGGGGGAGGCACTGAAGCTTTCTTT
>TRBV18|TRBJ1-2|-|-
CASSPTDGGLYGYTF
TGTGCCAGCTCACCAACGGACGGAGGACTATATGGCTACACCTTC
>TRBV5-1|TRBJ2-1|once|TRBD2
CASSLGSSGAYNEQFF
TGCGCCAGCAGCTTGGGTTCTAGCGGAGCCTACAATGAGCAGTTCTTC
>TRBV9|TRBJ2-3|once|TRBD1
CASSPGQGQDTQYF
TGTGCCAGCAGCCCGGGACAGGGTCAAGATACGCAGTATTTT
>TRBV11-2|TRBJ2-7|-|TRBD1
CASSVGGQFYEQYF
TGTGCCAGCAGCGTTGGGGGACAGTTCTACGAGCAGTACTTC
>TRBV30|TRBJ2-2|once|-
CARKISVKGELFF
TGTGCGAGAAAGATCTCCGTCAAGGGGGAGCTGTTTTTT
>TRBV5-4|TRBJ2-7|few|TRBD2
CASSQSLGLAGPSYEQYF
TGTGCCAGCAGCCAAAGTCTGGGACTAGCGGGCCCCTCCTACGAGCAGTACTTC
>TRBV6-5|TRBJ1-6|-|TRBD1
CASSQKGQGVSPLHF
TGTGCCAGCAGTCAGAAAGGACAGGGAGTGTCACCCCTCCACTTT
>TRBV18|TRBJ2-7|-|-
CASLDNEDSYEQYF
TGTGCCAGCTTAGATAATGAGGACAGCTACGAGCAGTACTTC
>TRBV21-1|TRBJ2-5|-|-
CASNQGGGKEKTQYF
TGTGCCAGCAACCAAGGGGGGGGGAAGGAAAAGACCCAGTACTTC
>TRBV4-2|TRBJ2-2|-|-
CASSQEPGLFTGELFF
TGTGCCAGCAGCCAAGAGCCTGGACTGTTCACCGGGGAGCTGTTTTTT
>TRBV29-1|TRBJ1-2|-|-
CSVEGSSNGYTF
TGCAGCGTTGAGGGGAGTTCAAATGGCTACACCTTC
>TRBV19|TRBJ2-7|-|TRBD2
CASKGGTRGSYEQYF
TGTGCCAGTAAAGGCGGGACTAGGGGCTCCTACGAGCAGTACTTC
>TRBV27|TRBJ2-4|-|TRBD2
CASSPHRLAGDPLAKNIQYF
TGTGCCAGCAGTCCGCACCGACTAGCGGGAGACCCACTAGCCAAAAACATTCAGTACTTC
>TRBV28|TRBJ1-5|-|TRBD1
CASFPGQGAHQPQHF
TGTGCCAGTTTCCCGGGACAGGGGGCGCATCAGCCCCAGCATTTT
>TRBV6-6|TRBJ1-5|few|TRBD1
CASRWGQGGEPQHF
TGTGCCAGCAGGTGGGGACAGGGTGGCGAGCCCCAGCATTTT
>TRBV7-9|TRBJ2-7|-|TRBD2
CASSLANPGLVPYEQYF
TGTGCCAGCAGCTTAGCCAACCCGGGACTAGTCCCCTACGAGCAGTACTTC
>TRBV18|TRBJ1-5|-|-
CASSPQGNQPQHF
TGTGCCAGCTCACCCCAGGGGAATCAGCCCCAGCATTTT
>TRBV5-5|TRBJ1-1|-|-
CASSTQGAGNTEAFF
TGTGCCAGCAGCACACAGGGTGCGGGGAACACTGAAGCTTTCTTT
>TRBV4-1|TRBJ1-1|-|-
CASSQDPDSTEAFF
TGCGCCAGCAGCCAAGATCCGGACTCCACTGAAGCTTTCTTT
>TRBV27|TRBJ2-1|-|-
CASSSYSNEQFF
TGTGCCAGCAGTTCCTACAGCAATGAGCAGTTCTTC
>TRBV7-6|TRBJ2-7|once|TRBD2
CASSLGRGRVHEQYF
TGTGCCAGCAGCTTAGGTCGCGGGAGGGTCCACGAGCAGTACTTC
>TRBV28|TRBJ2-7|few|TRBD1
CASSLFGTGSYEQYF
TGTGCCAGCAGTTTATTTGGGACAGGGTCCTACGAGCAGTACTTC
>TRBV27|TRBJ2-7|-|TRBD1
CASSLSGTGAAYEQYF
TGTGCCAGCAGTTTATCGGGGACAGGTGCCGCCTACGAGCAGTACTTC
>TRBV7-2|TRBJ1-4|-|TRBD1
CASSQGQATNEKLFF
TGTGCCAGCAGCCAAGGACAGGCAACTAATGAAAAACTGTTTTTT
>TRBV6-5|TRBJ1-1|-|TRBD1
CASRTGVVTEAFF
TGTGCCAGCAGGACAGGGGTTGTCACTGAAGCTTTCTTT
>TRBV7-8|TRBJ1-2|-|-
CASSQQSGYGYTF
TGTGCCAGCAGCCAACAGTCCGGCTATGGCTACACCTTC
>TRBV4-3|TRBJ2-1|-|-
CASSQGGASSYNEQFF
TGCGCCAGCAGCCAAGGCGGGGCGAGCTCCTACAATGAGCAGTTCTTC
>TRBV5-6|TRBJ2-5|-|-
CASSSNGQYQETQYF
TGTGCCAGCAGCTCTAACGGACAGTACCAAGAGACCCAGTACTTC
>TRBV7-2|TRBJ2-7|-|-
CASSPGTYQYEQYF
TGTGCCAGCAGCCCCGGGACATATCAGTACGAGCAGTACTTC
>TRBV6-5|TRBJ2-7|-|TRBD2
CASSRGAGGSEQYF
TGTGCCAGCAGCCGGGGAGCGGGAGGAAGCGAGCAGTACTTC
>TRBV15|TRBJ2-1|-|TRBD2
CATSSFSGGGKNNEQFF
TGTGCCACCAGCAGTTTTAGCGGGGGGGGAAAAAACAATGAGCAGTTCTTC